The 21 T cell receptor beta chains given below trace back to one sample, sequenced in a study of T cell responses to AZD1222 COVID-19 vaccine. Produced via immunoSEQ multiplex PCR; TCRdb's table is partial and in-frame only. This table has 65,000 to 80,000 clones, about 83% appearing once. Sequencing used peripheral blood, obtained 28 days after the second AZD1222 dose. The receptor source for this set is an adult who received the AZD1222 COVID-19 vaccine.

The rearrangement links TRBV27 to TRBJ1-2; 9 positions match TRBD1. The J segment lost 8 bases and the V segment lost 4 bases, leaving 8 bases of the junction unmatched. The CDR3 is made up of 14 amino acids. Germline V CDR1 and CDR2: MNHEY, SMNVEV (reference sequence). The CDR3: CASSSRQGEVGYTF. The CDR3 nucleotides read TGTGCCAGCAGTTCGCGACAGGGGGAAGTAGGCTACACCTTC.

The chain carries TRBV7-3 and TRBJ2-7; D remains ambiguous. Germline CDR1 is SGHTA and CDR2 is FQGTGA. The CDR3 has 16 amino acids. The ends were cut back, 1 base at V and 2 bases at J, with 15 bases in the middle. CDR3 DNA: TGTGCCAGCAGCTTAAACGGTGGTGGCAGACCCTACGAGCAGTACTTC. It encodes CASSLNGGGRPYEQYF.

The J gene is TRBJ2-1, the V gene TRBV5-1; D not certain. With 3 bases removed from V and 0 bases from J, the gap between germline ends came to 22 bases. There are 19 residues in the CDR3. CDR1 and CDR2 from the germline V gene are SGHRS and YFSETQ. The CDR3 nucleotides read TGCGCCAGCAGCTCGAAAAATTGGGCTACCCTTCGCTCCTACAATGAGCAGTTCTTC. Amino acids: CASSSKNWATLRSYNEQFF.

The chain links TRBV14 to TRBJ2-5; D is unresolved. Trimming pared 1 base from V and 3 bases from J, leaving 18 bases between. Germline V CDR1 and CDR2: SGHDN, FVKESK. This CDR3 spans 17 amino acids. The CDR3 loop is CASSQVPPPNIEETQYF. CDR3 nucleotide sequence: TGTGCCAGCAGCCAAGTGCCCCCACCTAATATAGAAGAGACCCAGTACTTC.

The chain has TRBV27 and TRBJ1-4; tentative D call: TRBD1 (5 bases). CDR3 length: 19 residues. Trimming took off 7 bases at V and 4 bases at J, with 28 bases between the two ends. CDR1 MNHEY and CDR2 SMNVEV come from the germline V gene (reference sequence). Here the CDR3 reads CASTLRGSAGQNLNEKLFF. The CDR3, as DNA: TGTGCCAGCACCCTAAGGGGTAGCGCAGGGCAAAACCTTAATGAAAAACTGTTTTTT.

The chain employs TRBV11-1 and TRBJ2-1; no reliable D call. Germline V gives CDR1 SGHAT, CDR2 FQDESV (reference sequence). The CDR3 has 12 amino acids. V was trimmed by 1 base and J by 7 bases, leaving 5 bases between them. DNA for the CDR3: TGTGCCAGCAGCTTAGACGATAATGAGCAGTTCTTC. Encoded protein: CASSLDDNEQFF.

The chain combines TRBV12-5 with TRBJ2-3; no reliable D call. This CDR3 has 14 amino acids. V lost 1 base and J lost 0, with 5 bases in between. The germline gives CDR1 LGHNT, CDR2 FRNRAP. The chain's CDR3 is CASGLGSSTDTQYF. The CDR3 bases are TGTGCTAGTGGTTTGGGTTCTAGCACAGATACGCAGTATTTT.

The chain recombines TRBV12-3 or TRBV12-4 with TRBJ2-3; 8 bases are a match to TRBD2. Germline trimming cut 7 bases from V and 6 bases from J; bases unmatched to any gene: 6. The CDR3 consists of 13 residues. The CDR3 sequence is CASTPGGGDTQYF. The DNA of the CDR3 is TGTGCCAGCACCCCCGGCGGGGGGGATACGCAGTATTTT.

The chain carries TRBV9 and TRBJ1-1; D gene uncertain. Deletions cut 0 bases from V and 7 bases from J, with 16 bases between. This CDR3 contains 15 residues. The germline V gene has CDR1 SGDLS and CDR2 YYNGEE. CDR3 nucleotides: TGTGCCAGCAGCGTAGCGGGAGGGATGCTGAGTGAAGCTTTCTTT. This codes for CASSVAGGMLSEAFF.

The genes are TRBV5-5 and TRBJ2-7; D is perhaps TRBD1 (5 bases). Germline assignment: CDR1 SGHKS and CDR2 YYEKEE (reference sequence). The germline V and J ends were trimmed by 4 bases and 1 base, with 12 bases remaining between them. The length of the CDR3 is 14 residues. As DNA, the CDR3 is TGTGCCAGCAGCATCAGGGTATCATCCTACGAGCAGTACTTC. Translated, it gives CASSIRVSSYEQYF.

The genes are TRBV28 and TRBJ1-3, with D possibly matching TRBD1 (5 bases). Looked up from germline, CDR1 is MDHEN and CDR2 is SYDVKM. The ends were cut back, 5 bases at V and 5 bases at J, with 13 bases in the middle. This CDR3 is 14 amino acids long. The CDR3 nucleotides read TGTGCCAGCAGTACCCCAGGGAGGCGAAACACCATATATTTT. The encoded protein is CASSTPGRRNTIYF.

The chain is built from TRBV7-9 and TRBJ2-3, with D possibly matching TRBD2 (5 bases). Germline CDR1 reads SEHNR; CDR2 reads FQNEAQ (reference sequence). CDR3 length equals 15 residues. Between the trimmed V and J ends, which lost 2 bases and 2 bases, there was a span of 11 bases. In DNA form, the CDR3 reads TGTGCCAGCAGCTTATTCGGGGTGGACACAGATACGCAGTATTTT. Protein product: CASSLFGVDTDTQYF.

CDR3 residues: CASSSYRDGAGAFF. The CDR3 coding sequence is TGTGCCAGCAGTTCATACCGGGACGGAGCAGGAGCTTTCTTT. This chain uses TRBV28 with TRBJ1-1; D possibly corresponds to TRBD1 (5 bases). V lost 4 bases and J 10 bases, leaving 19 bases between the germline ends. The CDR3 runs to 14 residues. Germline V gene data show CDR1 as MDHEN and CDR2 as SYDVKM. The variable domain in full, with the rest retrieved from reference TRBV28 and TRBJ1-1, is DVKVTQSSRYLVKRTGEKVFLECVQDMDHENMFWYRQDPGLGLRLIYFSYDVKMKEKGDIPEGYSVSREKKERFSLILESASTNQTSMYLCASSSYRDGAGAFFGQGTRLTVV.

This chain joins TRBV11-2 and TRBJ1-1; D is unresolved. Germline values: CDR1 SGHAT, CDR2 FQNNGV. The length of the CDR3 is 12 residues. The germline V and J ends were trimmed by 3 bases and 3 bases, with 5 bases remaining between them. The CDR3 nucleotides are TGTGCCAGCAGCTTTCAAGACACTGAAGCTTTCTTT. It is translated as CASSFQDTEAFF.

The gene calls are TRBV28 and TRBJ2-7; maybe TRBD1 (6 bases). The CDR3 spans 15 residues. Trimming cost V 1 base and J 3 bases, with 13 bases left between them. Germline assignment: CDR1 MDHEN and CDR2 SYDVKM. The CDR3 coding sequence is TGTGCCAGCAGTTTATCTACAGGGTACGGCTACGAGCAGTACTTC. Protein: CASSLSTGYGYEQYF.

This clone has just a few counts. The chain links TRBV27 to TRBJ2-2; unclear D gene. In germline, CDR1 is MNHEY, CDR2 SMNVEV (reference sequence). The V gene lost 5 bases and the J gene lost 5 bases, with 15 bases spanning the gap. This CDR3 has 15 amino acids. CDR3 sequence: CASSPPPPWTGELFF. Here the CDR3 DNA reads TGTGCCAGCAGTCCGCCCCCCCCGTGGACCGGGGAGCTGTTTTTT.

The V call is TRBV6-6, the J call TRBJ2-2, with TRBD1 matching over 7 bases. V was clipped by 5 bases and J by 0 bases; unmatched bases: 6. The CDR3 is 16 residues long. CDR1 is MNHNY and CDR2 is SVGAGI in the germline V gene (reference sequence). CDR3 coding DNA: TGTGCCAGCAGTGTCGGACAGGCCTCGAACACCGGGGAGCTGTTTTTT. Translating gives CASSVGQASNTGELFF.

The genes are TRBV9 and TRBJ2-2, with no clear D. V was pared by 0 bases and J by 4 bases, with 13 bases between. CDR3 length equals 16 residues. CDR1 is SGDLS, CDR2 YYNGEE, per germline. The CDR3 reads CASSVDEGSGTGELFF. CDR3 in DNA: TGTGCCAGCAGCGTAGATGAAGGGTCGGGCACCGGGGAGCTGTTTTTT.

The genes are TRBV4-2 and TRBJ1-1, with D unresolved. This CDR3 comprises 14 residues. Germline V gives CDR1 LGHNA, CDR2 YNFKEQ. Trimming removed 0 bases from V and 4 bases from J, with 9 bases in between. CDR3 in amino acids: CASSQDTGSTEAFF. CDR3 DNA sequence: TGTGCCAGCAGCCAAGATACGGGTAGCACTGAAGCTTTCTTT.

V usage is TRBV6-5 and J usage is TRBJ1-6; D possibly corresponds to TRBD1 (6 bases). V gave up 10 bases and J gave up 6 bases, with 16 bases separating them. This CDR3 comprises 14 residues. Germline assignment: CDR1 MNHEY and CDR2 SVGAGI. The CDR3 DNA is TGTGCCACCTTCCGAGACAGGCTTAATTCACCCCTCCACTTT. It is translated as CATFRDRLNSPLHF.

This clone was observed a few times. The gene calls are TRBV28 and TRBJ1-1, with TRBD1 matching over 7 bases. The CDR3 runs to 16 residues. CDR1 is MDHEN and CDR2 is SYDVKM in the germline V gene. Germline trimming cut 2 bases from V and 5 bases from J; bases unmatched to any gene: 11. The CDR3 reads CASSLPVTRGKTEAFF. The CDR3 DNA follows: TGTGCCAGCAGTTTACCCGTCACCAGGGGGAAAACTGAAGCTTTCTTT.